A single sample is the source of the 22 T cell receptor beta chains below, sequenced in a study of response to subunit inactivated influenza vaccine. TCRdb fed the RT-PCR reads into MiXCR, producing one record per CDR3 protein. The table includes 500,000 to 600,000 distinct CDR3 sequences, 10% to 15% detected once. The sequences come from PBMCs from blood, collected more than 35 days after vaccination. Every receptor here comes from a man in his fifties who received an inactivated influenza vaccine.

This clonotype was detected many times. This chain joins TRBV7-2 and TRBJ1-6, with D unresolved. The CDR3 runs 14 residues. Germline V CDR1 and CDR2: SGHTA, FQGNSA. The V end lost 5 bases, the J end lost 10 bases, and 15 bases lay between the germline ends. In DNA form, the CDR3 reads TGTGCCAGCAGCCCCGCCTCGACCCTATCACCCCTCCACTTT. Protein sequence: CASSPASTLSPLHF.

There are a few counts of this clonotype. V is TRBV6-2 or TRBV6-3 and J is TRBJ2-3; 9 bases are a match to TRBD2. J gave up 1 base and V 6 bases, and 23 bases lay outside the gene matches. This CDR3 comprises 21 residues. CDR1 and CDR2 (germline): MNHEY, SVGEGT. The CDR3 DNA reads TGTGCCAGCAGCCCCCGCTACGGGCTAGCGGGGTCATCTTTGGGCACAGATACGCAGTATTTT. This sequence encodes CASSPRYGLAGSSLGTDTQYF.

The gene calls are TRBV7-9 and TRBJ2-1; the D gene is possibly TRBD1 (6 bases). The germline V gene has CDR1 SEHNR and CDR2 FQNEAQ (reference sequence). The CDR3 covers 15 residues. V lost 5 bases, J lost 6 bases, and 17 bases lay in between. This chain's CDR3 is CASSHRDNFRNEQFF. CDR3 nucleotides: TGTGCCAGCAGCCACCGGGACAACTTTCGCAATGAGCAGTTCTTC.

The rearrangement uses TRBV4-3 and TRBJ2-7; 11 nucleotides line up with TRBD2. Germline V gene sequence: CDR1 LGHNA, CDR2 YSLEER. The trim removed 5 bases at V and 5 bases at J, leaving 8 bases unmatched. This CDR3 comprises 15 residues. Here the CDR3 DNA reads TGCGCCAGCAGCGAATTACTAGCGGGAGAACACGAGCAGTACTTC. Encoded protein: CASSELLAGEHEQYF.

This clonotype appeared a few times. The chain recombines TRBV9 with TRBJ2-5, with D hard to call. With 3 bases removed from V and 0 bases from J, the gap between germline ends came to 12 bases. The CDR3 covers 15 residues. The germline V gene has CDR1 SGDLS and CDR2 YYNGEE. CDR3 coding DNA: TGTGCCAGCAGCGAGTCTTCGGCCTACCAAGAGACCCAGTACTTC. Its translation is CASSESSAYQETQYF.

The CDR3 sequence: CASSDVDSPSGNTIYF. The CDR3 nucleotides read TGTGCCAGCAGTGACGTGGACAGTCCCTCTGGAAACACCATATATTTT. V is TRBV6-1 and J is TRBJ1-3; D possibly corresponds to TRBD1 (6 bases). This CDR3 has 16 residues. Germline loops: CDR1 MNHNS, CDR2 SASEGT. V lost 3 bases to trimming and J lost 0 bases, with 12 bases between them.

This clonotype was recorded many times. The gene calls are TRBV5-5 and TRBJ2-1; perhaps TRBD1 as D (5 bases). V shed 3 bases and J shed 0 bases, with 10 bases lying between them. Germline CDR1 reads SGHKS; CDR2 reads YYEKEE (reference sequence). The CDR3 contains 15 residues. CDR3 amino acids: CASSSAGNSYNEQFF. In DNA form, the CDR3 reads TGTGCCAGCAGCTCGGCAGGGAACTCCTACAATGAGCAGTTCTTC.

With regard to this clonotype: Germline is not matched at one junction end, which may reflect a read error. The chain couples TRBV24-1 to TRBJ1-2; the D is unclear. Per the germline V gene, CDR1 is KGHDR and CDR2 is SFDVKD. The CDR3 loop spans 12 amino acids. CDR3: CATSDSETAPVF. CDR3 nucleotides: TGTGCCACCAGTGATTCAGAGACGGCCCCAGTCTTC.

This chain links TRBV2 with TRBJ2-7, with 7 nucleotides matching TRBD1. Germline values: CDR1 SNHLY, CDR2 FYNNEI. The V gene end was trimmed by 4 bases and the J gene end by 7 bases; junction bases not matched to a gene: 7. This CDR3 is 13 amino acids long. The CDR3 loop reads CASSGDRAREQYF. The CDR3 bases are TGTGCCAGCAGTGGTGACAGGGCAAGGGAGCAGTACTTC.

This rearrangement joins TRBV2 to TRBJ1-1; TRBD1 might be the D (6 bases). The CDR3 contains 15 residues. Trimming took 3 bases from V and 4 from J, leaving 15 bases between them. Germline-derived CDR1 and CDR2 are SNHLY and FYNNEI. CDR3 DNA sequence: TGTGCCAGCAGTGAGCGACAGGCGGGGGGCACTGAAGCTTTCTTT. The encoded protein is CASSERQAGGTEAFF.

Many counts were recorded for this clonotype. This rearrangement joins TRBV7-3 to TRBJ1-1; a weak D match, TRBD1 (6 bases). This CDR3 spans 13 amino acids. Germline V gene sequence: CDR1 SGHTA, CDR2 FQGTGA. Trimming cost V 2 bases and J 8 bases, with 12 bases left between them. CDR3 sequence: CASSLGQPSEAFF. CDR3 coding DNA: TGTGCCAGCAGCTTAGGACAGCCCTCGGAAGCTTTCTTT.

This clonotype was observed a few times. The rearrangement joins TRBV15 to TRBJ2-1; D unresolved. The V end lost 0 bases, the J end lost 7 bases, and 10 bases lay between the germline ends. Looked up from germline, CDR1 is LNHNV and CDR2 is YYDKDF (reference sequence). CDR3 length: 14 amino acids. The CDR3 protein is CATSREGMPNEQFF. The CDR3 nucleotides are TGTGCCACCAGCAGAGAGGGAATGCCGAATGAGCAGTTCTTC.

The V gene is TRBV20-1, the J gene TRBJ1-3; no reliable D call. The CDR3 sequence is 15 residues long. The germline V gene has CDR1 DFQATT and CDR2 SNEGSKA (reference sequence). Trimming stripped 3 bases from V and 6 bases from J, with 18 bases between. The CDR3 is CSARARSWAENTIYF. The CDR3 DNA sequence: TGCAGTGCTAGGGCCCGAAGCTGGGCCGAAAACACCATATATTTT.

This clonotype was picked up a small number of times. The chain couples TRBV7-2 to TRBJ2-1; D gene unclear. Germline V CDR1 and CDR2: SGHTA, FQGNSA. The CDR3 contains 12 residues. V was trimmed by 3 bases and J by 8 bases, leaving 8 bases between them. CDR3 sequence (DNA): TGTGCCAGCAGCTTTCCTCGTTATGAGCAGTTCTTC. Translation: CASSFPRYEQFF. Combining the CDR3 with reference TRBV7-2 and TRBJ2-1 gives the whole variable domain GAGVSQSPSNKVTEKGKDVELRCDPISGHTALYWYRQSLGQGLEFLIYFQGNSAPDKSGLPSDRFSAERTGGSVSTLTIQRTQQEDSAVYLCASSFPRYEQFFGPGTRLTVL.

The chain carries TRBV6-5 and TRBJ2-1; D is possibly TRBD2 (7 bases). Trimming removed 2 bases at V and 5 bases at J, with 16 bases between. Looked up from germline, CDR1 is MNHEY and CDR2 is SVGAGI. This CDR3 has 16 residues. The CDR3 here is CASSYMGRGIDNEQFF. The CDR3 DNA follows: TGTGCCAGCAGTTACATGGGGAGGGGGATTGACAATGAGCAGTTCTTC.

This clonotype was counted at least ten times. The CDR3 region is CASSRLAGGNGADTQYF. CDR3 bases: TGTGCCAGCAGCCGCCTAGCGGGGGGCAATGGGGCAGATACGCAGTATTTT. V and J are TRBV28 and TRBJ2-3; 11 bases map to TRBD2. The germline CDR1 and CDR2 sequences are MDHEN and SYDVKM. CDR3 length: 17 residues. V was clipped by 6 bases and J by 4 bases; unmatched bases: 12.

The rearrangement joins TRBV5-1 to TRBJ1-6, with 10 bases that match TRBD1. The length of the CDR3 is 19 residues. CDR1 is SGHRS, CDR2 YFSETQ, per germline. V lost 3 bases and J lost 9; bases outside the gene matches: 18. The CDR3 DNA reads TGCGCCAGCAGCTCGGACCCCGGGACAGGGGCGATATGGGTTTCACCCCTCCACTTT. Amino acids: CASSSDPGTGAIWVSPLHF.

This clonotype was detected ten times or more. This chain uses TRBV11-2 with TRBJ2-1; D possibly corresponds to TRBD2 (6 bases). The ends were cut back, 4 bases at V and 10 bases at J, with 14 bases in the middle. This CDR3 is built from 13 residues. Germline V gene sequence: CDR1 SGHAT, CDR2 FQNNGV. CDR3 amino acids: CASSYSGGGEQFF. The CDR3 nucleotides are TGTGCCAGCAGCTATAGTGGCGGAGGGGAGCAGTTCTTC. The variable domain in full, completed from reference TRBV11-2 and TRBJ2-1, reads EAGVAQSPRYKIIEKRQSVAFWCNPISGHATLYWYQQILGQGPKLLIQFQNNGVVDDSQLPKDRFSAERLKGVDSTLKIQPAKLEDSAVYLCASSYSGGGEQFFGPGTRLTVL.

The chain carries TRBV29-1 and TRBJ2-5; TRBD1 matches 11 bases. The V and J ends lost 5 bases and 4 bases, in that order; junction bases with no gene match: 3. Per germline, CDR1 SQVTM and CDR2 ANQGSEA. The CDR3 sequence is 13 residues long. Here the CDR3 DNA reads TGCAGCGTTTGGGACAGGGGGTTAGAGACCCAGTACTTC. It codes for CSVWDRGLETQYF.

This chain's CDR3 is CASSVSAWETQYF. CDR3 coding DNA: TGTGCCAGCAGCGTATCGGCGTGGGAGACCCAGTACTTC. The rearrangement links TRBV9 to TRBJ2-5; D not certain. The V and J ends lost 1 base and 5 bases respectively, with 9 bases between them. CDR1 SGDLS and CDR2 YYNGEE come from the germline V gene. The CDR3 extends over 13 amino acids.

This clonotype was counted at least ten times. This chain links TRBV12-3 or TRBV12-4 with TRBJ1-6; maybe TRBD1 (5 bases). The CDR3 length is 14 residues. V dropped 6 bases and J dropped 7 bases, with 13 bases sitting between them. The DNA of the CDR3 is TGTGCCAGCAGCCCGGGGACGGACAATTCACCCCTCCACTTT. Translation: CASSPGTDNSPLHF.

The CDR3 loop is CSVDTGGQETQYF. CDR3 nucleotide sequence: TGCAGCGTTGACACCGGCGGTCAAGAGACCCAGTACTTC. This chain joins TRBV29-1 and TRBJ2-5, with D unresolved. V was shortened by 3 bases and J by 2 bases, with 10 bases between the two germline ends. This CDR3 is 13 amino acids long. Germline V CDR1 and CDR2: SQVTM, ANQGSEA.